Listed below are T cell receptor beta chains from one sample, sequenced in a study of cytomegalovirus exposure and HLA in healthy donors. Assay used: immunoSEQ multiplex PCR; TCRdb lists only in-frame clones, some missing. The sample shows 190,000 or so clones, 80% to 85% of them seen only once. What was sequenced was PBMCs. These receptors were obtained from a woman younger than 30 in good health and CMV-seropositive. The CDR3 runs from the conserved cysteine through the conserved F or W.

cdr3_aa: CASSLSRGRGQYF; v_call: TRBV27; j_call: TRBJ2-7
cdr3_aa: CASSQLRKGQGLSNEKLFF; v_call: TRBV4-1; j_call: TRBJ1-4
cdr3_aa: CASSIGGLPYEQYF; v_call: TRBV19; j_call: TRBJ2-7
cdr3_aa: CASSPSVAGGHNEQFF; v_call: TRBV7-3; j_call: TRBJ2-1
cdr3_aa: CAISVTGTNTEAFF; v_call: TRBV10-3; j_call: TRBJ1-1
cdr3_aa: CSVGGYEQYF; v_call: TRBV20-1; j_call: TRBJ2-7
cdr3_aa: CASSLTGLWLQETQYF; v_call: TRBV27; j_call: TRBJ2-5
cdr3_aa: CASSGTSAEQFF; v_call: TRBV2; j_call: TRBJ2-1
cdr3_aa: CASSEGTPYQPQHF; v_call: TRBV6-1; j_call: TRBJ1-5
cdr3_aa: CASSGQAPYEQYF; v_call: TRBV25-1; j_call: TRBJ2-7
cdr3_aa: CASSVQGYGYTF; v_call: TRBV9; j_call: TRBJ1-2
cdr3_aa: CASSLFTGGGFNEQFF; v_call: TRBV5-1; j_call: TRBJ2-1
cdr3_aa: CASSYTGGQPQHF; v_call: TRBV6-1; j_call: TRBJ1-5
cdr3_aa: CASSRGAYNEQFF; v_call: TRBV5-4; j_call: TRBJ2-1
cdr3_aa: CASSSTPGQIDDQPQHF; v_call: TRBV7-9; j_call: TRBJ1-5
cdr3_aa: CASSAREQPQHF; v_call: TRBV6-1; j_call: TRBJ1-5
cdr3_aa: CASRREGNSPLHF; v_call: TRBV6-6; j_call: TRBJ1-6
cdr3_aa: CATSATRGGSGYTF; v_call: TRBV15; j_call: TRBJ1-2
cdr3_aa: CASSGGELYGYTF; v_call: TRBV2; j_call: TRBJ1-2
cdr3_aa: CASSPTGFNGYTF; v_call: TRBV6-5; j_call: TRBJ1-2